Below, 25 T cell receptor beta chains from the same sample are listed, as sequenced in a study of T cell repertoires in cytomegalovirus infection. For these receptors, no antigen is known. TCRdb re-called the reads with MiXCR, one entry per CDR3 protein. The sample has 650,000 to 900,000 distinct CDR3 sequences, just under 30% seen once. The source was cultured CD8+ T cells from PBMCs, collected from culture after CMV antigen stimulation. All receptors derive from a human donor in good health (CMV status not recorded). Some clones in this sample may be carry-over from other donors' samples.

The rearrangement joins TRBV6-2 or TRBV6-3 to TRBJ2-1; TRBD1 matches at 10 bases. Trimming took 4 bases from V and 1 from J; bases not matched to a gene: 4. In germline, CDR1 is MNHEY, CDR2 SVGEGT. The CDR3 consists of 16 residues. The CDR3 loop reads CASSSGQGWSYNEQFF. CDR3 coding DNA: TGTGCCAGCAGTTCGGGACAGGGGTGGTCCTACAATGAGCAGTTCTTC.

V is TRBV4-1 and J is TRBJ2-3; TRBD1 aligns across 8 bases. V trimming: 3 bases; J trimming: 1 base; junction bases outside the gene matches: 12. Germline CDR1 is MGHRA and CDR2 is YSYEKL. The CDR3 extends over 18 amino acids. CDR3 residues: CASSHQGAELMGTDTQYF. The CDR3 bases are TGCGCCAGCAGCCATCAGGGGGCTGAGTTGATGGGCACAGATACGCAGTATTTT.

The chain links TRBV7-9 to TRBJ2-7; D unclear. Germline assignment: CDR1 SEHNR and CDR2 FQNEAQ (reference sequence). The CDR3 contains 13 residues. Trimming pared 5 bases from V and 3 bases from J, leaving 11 bases between. Written as DNA, the CDR3 is TGTGCCAGCAGCCGCGAGACGGACTACGAGCAGTACTTC. It yields the protein CASSRETDYEQYF.

In its sample, this clonotype was seen a few times. The chain carries TRBV27 and TRBJ2-5; 9 nucleotides line up with TRBD2. The CDR3 is made up of 14 amino acids. V lost 3 bases and J lost 5; bases outside the gene matches: 4. Looked up from germline, CDR1 is MNHEY and CDR2 is SMNVEV (reference sequence). The CDR3 spells CASSFVAGVETQYF. The CDR3 DNA follows: TGTGCCAGCAGTTTTGTAGCGGGGGTCGAGACCCAGTACTTC.

This chain links TRBV11-2 with TRBJ1-2; maybe TRBD1 (6 bases). V lost 4 bases to trimming and J lost 8 bases, with 17 bases between them. Germline V lookup: CDR1 SGHAT, CDR2 FQNNGV. The length of the CDR3 is 14 residues. CDR3 sequence: CASSSRDTWRGYTF. Here the CDR3 DNA reads TGTGCCAGCAGCTCCCGGGACACCTGGAGAGGCTACACCTTC.

This clonotype was detected a few times. The rearrangement joins TRBV6-5 to TRBJ1-3; possible D gene TRBD1, 6 bases. CDR1 and CDR2 from the germline V gene are MNHEY and SVGAGI. There are 16 residues in the CDR3. V lost 2 bases, J lost 4 bases, and 15 bases lay in between. For the CDR3, the DNA is TGTGCCAGCAGTTACGCGGGGGCGTTGGGAGGAAACACCATATATTTT. It is translated as CASSYAGALGGNTIYF.

V usage is TRBV7-3 and J usage is TRBJ2-1, with no clear D. Trimming cost V 4 bases and J 9 bases, with 7 bases left between them. In germline, CDR1 is SGHTA, CDR2 FQGTGA. The CDR3 runs 11 residues. The CDR3 bases are TGTGCCAGCAGCTGGAACGGTGAGCAGTTCTTC. Protein sequence: CASSWNGEQFF.

The rearrangement uses TRBV6-5 and TRBJ2-1; possible D gene TRBD1, 7 bases. Trimming took 7 bases from V and 5 from J, leaving 18 bases between them. The CDR3 is 15 residues long. Germline CDR1 MNHEY, CDR2 SVGAGI. The CDR3 nucleotides read TGTGCCAGCACCTCCAGGGGGGACGCCAACAATGAGCAGTTCTTC. It encodes CASTSRGDANNEQFF.

This clonotype occurred many times. The chain joins TRBV5-4 to TRBJ1-1, with D unresolved. The CDR3 totals 15 residues. Trimming stripped 3 bases from V and 2 bases from J, with 14 bases between. In germline, CDR1 is SGHNT, CDR2 YYREEE (reference sequence). The CDR3 DNA is TGTGCCAGCAGCTATGAGCCAGGTCCTAACACTGAAGCTTTCTTT. It encodes CASSYEPGPNTEAFF.

This clonotype was seen only a few times. The gene calls are TRBV7-6 and TRBJ1-1; 7 nucleotides align to TRBD1. Germline trimming cut 5 bases from V and 3 bases from J; bases unmatched to any gene: 12. Germline loops: CDR1 SGHVS, CDR2 FNYEAQ. This CDR3 comprises 16 residues. The CDR3 here is CASSPWQGEFDTEAFF. CDR3 nucleotide sequence: TGTGCCAGCAGCCCCTGGCAGGGGGAGTTCGACACTGAAGCTTTCTTT.

In this sample, this clonotype turned up a few times. The chain recombines TRBV5-1 with TRBJ2-7, with D possibly being TRBD1 (7 bases). CDR1 and CDR2 from the germline V gene are SGHRS and YFSETQ. The ends were cut back, 0 bases at V and 6 bases at J, with 25 bases in the middle. This CDR3 is 18 amino acids long. This chain's CDR3 is CASSLEGGGLLGFGEQYV. As DNA, the CDR3 is TGCGCCAGCAGCTTGGAAGGAGGGGGCTTATTGGGTTTCGGCGAGCAGTACGTC.

The chain combines TRBV12-3 or TRBV12-4 with TRBJ2-2; 9 bases align to TRBD1. V was clipped by 3 bases and J by 5 bases; unmatched bases: 13. This CDR3 has 18 residues. The CDR3 protein is CASSFAIQGAVWTGELFF. The CDR3 DNA reads TGTGCCAGCAGTTTTGCCATACAGGGGGCGGTGTGGACCGGGGAGCTGTTTTTT.

This clonotype was recorded at least ten times. This chain joins TRBV7-2 and TRBJ2-2; D is perhaps TRBD1 or TRBD2 (7 bases each). The CDR3 runs 17 residues. With 1 base removed from V and 4 bases from J, the gap between germline ends came to 16 bases. The germline gives CDR1 SGHTA, CDR2 FQGNSA. Written as DNA, the CDR3 is TGTGCCAGCAGCTTAGGATCGACAGGGAGGGTCACCGGGGAGCTGTTTTTT. Translating gives CASSLGSTGRVTGELFF.

The rearrangement links TRBV5-6 to TRBJ2-1; D not certain. Trimming removed 2 bases from V and 8 bases from J, with 11 bases in between. Germline values: CDR1 SGHDT, CDR2 YYEEEE. The CDR3 has 13 amino acids. CDR3 in amino acids: CASSFLVRDEQFF. CDR3 bases: TGTGCCAGCAGCTTCCTCGTAAGGGATGAGCAGTTCTTC.

This clonotype was found a few times. J is TRBJ1-2 and V is TRBV6-2 or TRBV6-3, with TRBD1 as a possible D gene (5 bases). CDR3 size: 16 residues. Trimming stripped 2 bases from V and 1 base from J, with 14 bases between. Germline V gene data show CDR1 as MNHEY and CDR2 as SVGEGT. The CDR3 region is CASSYRRDRDNYGYTF. CDR3 sequence (DNA): TGTGCCAGCAGTTACCGACGGGACCGCGATAACTATGGCTACACCTTC.

The V gene is TRBV9, the J gene TRBJ2-3; maybe TRBD2 (7 bases). The V end was cut by 3 bases, the J end by 2 bases, with 16 bases between. The CDR3 covers 16 residues. Germline V gives CDR1 SGDLS, CDR2 YYNGEE. CDR3 nucleotide sequence: TGTGCCAGCAGCGCTCGAGATGGGGGGGCCACAGATACGCAGTATTTT. It is translated as CASSARDGGATDTQYF.

This clonotype occurred many times. The V gene is TRBV7-2, the J gene TRBJ2-5, with D possibly being TRBD2 (5 bases). The germline V gene has CDR1 SGHTA and CDR2 FQGNSA. The CDR3 runs 13 residues. V was cut by 4 bases and J by 2 bases, with 8 bases left in between. The CDR3 DNA is TGTGCCAGCAGCTCCCGAGGGCAAGAGACCCAGTACTTC. It translates to CASSSRGQETQYF.

In this sample, this clonotype turned up many times. The chain carries TRBV7-2 and TRBJ2-3; 11 bases line up with TRBD2. Trimming at V came to 5 bases and at J to 1 base, leaving 5 bases not matched to a gene. CDR3 length equals 16 residues. Per germline, CDR1 SGHTA and CDR2 FQGNSA. The CDR3 nucleotides are TGTGCCAGCAGCATGCCGACTAGCGGGGGCACAGATACGCAGTATTTT. It is translated as CASSMPTSGGTDTQYF.

Regarding this clonotype: This may be a read error: a much more frequent sequence differs by one nucleotide. The chain recombines TRBV7-6 with TRBJ2-1; the D is unclear. The germline V and J ends were trimmed by 1 base and 11 bases, with 12 bases remaining between them. The CDR3 is 13 residues long. CDR1 is SGHVS and CDR2 is FNYEAQ in the germline V gene. CDR3 sequence (DNA): TGTGCCAGCAGCTTAGGGTTAGGCGATAAGCAGTTCTTC. Amino acids: CASSLGLGDKQFF.

This rearrangement joins TRBV25-1 to TRBJ1-1; a possible D gene is TRBD1 (5 bases). The CDR3 contains 13 residues. Trimming cost V 1 base and J 6 bases, with 9 bases left between them. The germline CDR1 and CDR2 sequences are MGHDK and SYGVNS. CDR3 in DNA: TGTGCCAGCAGTGAATTTTGGGGGGCTGAAGCTTTCTTT. Residues: CASSEFWGAEAFF.

The chain links TRBV13 to TRBJ2-5; tentative D call: TRBD1 (6 bases). Trimming cost V 4 bases and J 4 bases, with 19 bases left between them. CDR1 is PRHDT and CDR2 is FYEKMQ in the germline V gene (reference sequence). This CDR3 region has 16 residues. The CDR3 sequence is CASSSNQAGVGETQYF. CDR3 in DNA: TGTGCCAGCAGCTCAAACCAAGCAGGGGTAGGAGAGACCCAGTACTTC.

CDR3 DNA sequence: TGTGCCAGCAGACAAAGCACAGATACGCAGTATTTT. Its translation is CASRQSTDTQYF. The V gene is TRBV6-4, the J gene TRBJ2-3, with unresolved D. CDR3 size: 12 residues. In germline, CDR1 is MRHNA, CDR2 SNTAGT. Trimming removed 6 bases at V and 0 bases at J, with 4 bases between.

There are a few counts of this clonotype. This sequence joins TRBV4-1 and TRBJ1-5; unclear D gene. V lost 1 base, J lost 2 bases, and 9 bases lay in between. CDR3 length: 15 amino acids. Germline V gene lookup returns CDR1 MGHRA and CDR2 YSYEKL. The CDR3 reads CASSQVASGNQPQHF. The CDR3 nucleotides are TGCGCCAGCAGCCAAGTGGCGTCAGGCAATCAGCCCCAGCATTTT.

This rearrangement joins TRBV12-3 or TRBV12-4 to TRBJ2-3; D perhaps matches TRBD1 (5 bases). Trimming left V 8 bases short and J 0 bases short, with 15 bases between. The CDR3 is 15 residues long. Here the CDR3 DNA reads TGTGCCAGCCTCAGGGCGAGTCCTAGCACAGATACGCAGTATTTT. Translated, it gives CASLRASPSTDTQYF.

In this sample, this clonotype turned up once. The CDR3 bases are TGTGCCAGCAGTCGGGACAGGGGGCGTTCGTCGGCTGAGCAGTTCTTC. As protein: CASSRDRGRSSAEQFF. The chain uses TRBV6-6 and TRBJ2-1, with TRBD1 matching 12 bases. This CDR3 spans 16 amino acids. The V gene end was trimmed by 5 bases and the J gene end by 9 bases; junction bases not matched to a gene: 11. The germline CDR1 and CDR2 sequences are MNHNY and SVGAGI (reference sequence).